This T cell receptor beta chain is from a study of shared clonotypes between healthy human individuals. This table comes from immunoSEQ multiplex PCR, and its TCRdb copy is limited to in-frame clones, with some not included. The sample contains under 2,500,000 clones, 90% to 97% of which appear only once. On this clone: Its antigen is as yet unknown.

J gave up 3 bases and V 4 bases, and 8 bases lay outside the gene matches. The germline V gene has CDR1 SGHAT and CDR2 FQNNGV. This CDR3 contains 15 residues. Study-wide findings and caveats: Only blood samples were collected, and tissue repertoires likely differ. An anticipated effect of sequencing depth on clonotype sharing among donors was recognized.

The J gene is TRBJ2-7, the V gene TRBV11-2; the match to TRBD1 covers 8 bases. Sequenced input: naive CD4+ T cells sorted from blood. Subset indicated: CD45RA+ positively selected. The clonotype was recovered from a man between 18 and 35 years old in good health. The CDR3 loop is CASSSRQGRGYEQYF. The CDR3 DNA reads TGTGCCAGCAGCTCGAGACAGGGGCGCGGCTACGAGCAGTACTTC.